This is a list of T cell receptor beta chains from one sample in a study of blood T cell dynamics during melanoma immunotherapy. Some clones are missing from TCRdb's copy, which holds only in-frame ones; the method was immunoSEQ multiplex PCR. The sample holds approximately 11,000 clones, 70% to 90% seen once. Sequenced material: blood, taken from a patient treated with checkpoint blockade. The receptors were gathered from a human donor with melanoma. CDR3s include the opening cysteine and the closing phenylalanine or tryptophan. A D gene is named only where the DNA matches it firmly. Expanded clones get a size class; other rows say once, few or many, or leave the size out.

size: NA
V: TRBV6-1
D: TRBD2
J: TRBJ2-7
DNA: TGTGCCAGCAGGACTTCTAGGACTAGCATTGACGAGCAGTACTTC
CDR3: CASRTSRTSIDEQYF

size: once
V: TRBV7-9
D: NA
J: TRBJ2-5
DNA: TGTGCCAGCAGCGCGGGGATACAAGAGACCCAGTACTTC
CDR3: CASSAGIQETQYF

size: NA
V: TRBV4-2
D: TRBD1
J: TRBJ1-1
DNA: TGTGCCAGCAGCCAAGCTGACAGGGAGAACACTGAAGCTTTCTTT
CDR3: CASSQADRENTEAFF

size: NA
V: TRBV5-1
D: NA
J: TRBJ1-1
DNA: TGCGCCAGCAGCGTGCAGGGTAGGGCTGAAGCTTTCTTT
CDR3: CASSVQGRAEAFF

size: NA
V: TRBV5-1
D: TRBD1
J: TRBJ1-6
DNA: TGCGCCAGCAGCTGGGAGACAGGGGGAAATTCACCCCTCCACTTT
CDR3: CASSWETGGNSPLHF

size: NA
V: TRBV5-1
D: TRBD1
J: TRBJ1-2
DNA: TGCGCCAGCAGCTTGGACGGGACAGGGAGTGTTCGAAGGGGCTCTAACTATGGCTACACCTTC
CDR3: CASSLDGTGSVRRGSNYGYTF

size: NA
V: TRBV6-6
D: TRBD1
J: TRBJ1-1
DNA: TGTGCCAGCAGTCCGGACGGACAGGGGCGGCCTTTCTTT
CDR3: CASSPDGQGRPFF

size: NA
V: TRBV18
D: NA
J: TRBJ2-1
DNA: TGTGCCAGCTCACCAACTTACTTAGACAATGAGCAGTTCTTC
CDR3: CASSPTYLDNEQFF

size: NA
V: TRBV18
D: TRBD1
J: TRBJ1-2
DNA: TGTGCCAGCTCACCTGGACAGGCCGATGGCTACACCTTC
CDR3: CASSPGQADGYTF

size: NA
V: TRBV28
D: NA
J: TRBJ2-4
DNA: TGTGCCAGCAGTGCCCGGGTCGCCTCCCTGGGTCAGTACTTC
CDR3: CASSARVASLGQYF

size: NA
V: TRBV10-1
D: NA
J: TRBJ2-3
DNA: TGCGCCAGCAGTACCCAGAAGCCGGGACTTCCCACAGATACGCAGTATTTT
CDR3: CASSTQKPGLPTDTQYF

size: NA
V: TRBV13
D: NA
J: TRBJ1-1
DNA: TGTGCCAGCAGCCCCCAACACCTGCCCACTGAAGCTTTCTTT
CDR3: CASSPQHLPTEAFF

size: once
V: TRBV2
D: NA
J: TRBJ1-2
DNA: TGTGCCAGCAGCTTACGGGATCATTGGAACTATGGCTACACCTTC
CDR3: CASSLRDHWNYGYTF

size: NA
V: TRBV18
D: NA
J: TRBJ2-3
DNA: TGTGCCAGCTCACCCGCAGATACGCAGTATTTT
CDR3: CASSPADTQYF

size: NA
V: TRBV7-2
D: NA
J: TRBJ1-1
DNA: TGTGCCAGCAGCTCAACCAGAACAGGGTATGGCACTGAAGCTTTCTTT
CDR3: CASSSTRTGYGTEAFF

size: NA
V: TRBV11-2
D: NA
J: TRBJ2-4
DNA: TGTGCCAGCAGCTTGACCCAGGACAGACAGTACTTC
CDR3: CASSLTQDRQYF

size: once
V: TRBV5-6
D: NA
J: TRBJ1-3
DNA: TGTGCCAGCAGCTTGGGGTACAGGGCGAACGGAAACACCATATATTTT
CDR3: CASSLGYRANGNTIYF

size: NA
V: TRBV19
D: TRBD1
J: TRBJ1-2
DNA: TGTGCCAGTAGAGAGACAGGGACTTATGGCTACACCTTC
CDR3: CASRETGTYGYTF

size: NA
V: TRBV18
D: TRBD1
J: TRBJ1-3
DNA: TGTGCCAGCTCACCACTCCCGTTCTCGCGAGGGACAGCGATAGGAGCTGGAAACACCATATATTTT
CDR3: CASSPLPFSRGTAIGAGNTIYF

size: few
V: TRBV18
D: NA
J: TRBJ2-5
DNA: TGTGCCAGCTCACCACAAGTTTCTCGGGGGCTTGAGACCCAGTACTTC
CDR3: CASSPQVSRGLETQYF

size: NA
V: TRBV16
D: TRBD1
J: TRBJ1-1
DNA: TGTGCCAGCAGCCAGTACAGGGGAAAGGGCACTGAAGCTTTCTTT
CDR3: CASSQYRGKGTEAFF

size: few
V: TRBV4-3
D: NA
J: TRBJ1-2
DNA: TGCGCCAGCAGCCAAGACAATGGTCAAAGCTATGGCTACACCTTC
CDR3: CASSQDNGQSYGYTF

size: NA
V: TRBV2
D: NA
J: TRBJ1-6
DNA: TGTGCCAGCCGCGACGAAGGGGTGTCACCCCTCCACTTT
CDR3: CASRDEGVSPLHF

size: NA
V: TRBV4-3
D: TRBD2
J: TRBJ2-1
DNA: TGCGCCAGCAGCCAAGGGACTAGCGGAAACAATGAGCAGTTCTTC
CDR3: CASSQGTSGNNEQFF

size: few
V: TRBV4-1
D: NA
J: TRBJ1-1
DNA: TGCGCCAGCAGCGTCCCGGGACAAATGAACACTGAAGCTTTCTTT
CDR3: CASSVPGQMNTEAFF

size: NA
V: TRBV15
D: NA
J: TRBJ1-1
DNA: TGTGCCACCAGCAGGGGCAGGGTAAACACTGAAGCTTTCTTT
CDR3: CATSRGRVNTEAFF

size: once
V: TRBV18
D: TRBD1
J: TRBJ2-3
DNA: TGTGCCAGCCGAGGACAGGTGGATACGCAGTATTTT
CDR3: CASRGQVDTQYF

size: NA
V: TRBV27
D: NA
J: TRBJ2-1
DNA: TGTGCCAGCAGCCCCGATCAACTAGAGCAGTTCTTC
CDR3: CASSPDQLEQFF

size: once
V: TRBV28
D: TRBD1
J: TRBJ2-2
DNA: TGTGCCAGCAGTTTATTGGGACAGGGGAGGAACACCGGGGAGCTGTTTTTT
CDR3: CASSLLGQGRNTGELFF

size: NA
V: TRBV6-5
D: NA
J: TRBJ2-7
DNA: TGTGCCAGCAGCGTGCAAGGATCCTACGAGCAGTACTTC
CDR3: CASSVQGSYEQYF

size: few
V: TRBV30
D: TRBD2
J: TRBJ2-1
DNA: TGTGCCTGGATAAACTCGGAAGCGGGAAATTTCGATGAGCAGTTCTTC
CDR3: CAWINSEAGNFDEQFF

size: NA
V: TRBV10-3
D: NA
J: TRBJ2-1
DNA: TGTGCCATCAGTGTATTCAGCTCCTACAATGAGCAGTTCTTC
CDR3: CAISVFSSYNEQFF

size: once
V: TRBV6-6
D: NA
J: TRBJ1-3
DNA: TGTGCCAGCAGCGACTTATCCTCTGGAAACACCATATATTTT
CDR3: CASSDLSSGNTIYF

size: NA
V: TRBV10-3
D: NA
J: TRBJ1-1
DNA: TGTGCCAGCAGTTACGCCGAACAAGCTTTCTTT
CDR3: CASSYAEQAFF

size: NA
V: TRBV5-1
D: TRBD2
J: TRBJ2-2
DNA: TGCGCCAGCAGCCCGACTAGCGGGGGTGGGGAGCTGTTTTTT
CDR3: CASSPTSGGGELFF

size: NA
V: TRBV5-1
D: NA
J: TRBJ1-1
DNA: TGCGCCAGCAGCTTGACTGGGATGAACACTGAAGCTTTCTTT
CDR3: CASSLTGMNTEAFF

size: NA
V: TRBV5-1
D: TRBD1
J: TRBJ2-7
DNA: TGCGCCAGCAGCTGGGGACAGGGAGGGCACGAGCAGTACTTC
CDR3: CASSWGQGGHEQYF

size: NA
V: TRBV19
D: TRBD1
J: TRBJ2-1
DNA: TGTGCCAGTAGTCGGACAGGGGGCCAGGGTGAGCAGTTCTTC
CDR3: CASSRTGGQGEQFF

size: large
V: TRBV7-9
D: NA
J: TRBJ1-1
DNA: TGTGCCAGCAGCCCGGTCCCAGGCAGTGAAGCTTTCTTT
CDR3: CASSPVPGSEAFF

size: NA
V: TRBV6-5
D: TRBD2
J: TRBJ2-2
DNA: TGTGCCAGCAGGGAAACTAGCGGAATCACCGGGGAGCTGTTTTTT
CDR3: CASRETSGITGELFF

size: NA
V: TRBV6-1
D: NA
J: TRBJ2-3
DNA: TGTGCCAGCAGTGAAAAGGTCCACACAGATACGCAGTATTTT
CDR3: CASSEKVHTDTQYF

size: once
V: TRBV11-1
D: NA
J: TRBJ1-1
DNA: TGTGCCAGCAGCTACACCGGGACAAGGACTGAAGCTTTCTTT
CDR3: CASSYTGTRTEAFF

size: NA
V: TRBV7-9
D: NA
J: TRBJ2-5
DNA: TGTGCCAGCAGCTTCTCGGCGAGCCCCGGCGGTTGGGAGACCCAGTACTTC
CDR3: CASSFSASPGGWETQYF

size: NA
V: TRBV7-3
D: NA
J: TRBJ1-2
DNA: TGTGCCAGCAGCCCGACACCTTTTACTAACTATGGCTACACCTTC
CDR3: CASSPTPFTNYGYTF

size: few
V: TRBV6-1
D: TRBD2
J: TRBJ2-7
DNA: TGTGCCAGCAGTGTAGCGGGAAGGGCCTACGAGCAGTACTTC
CDR3: CASSVAGRAYEQYF

size: NA
V: TRBV7-6
D: TRBD1
J: TRBJ1-4
DNA: TGTGCCAGCAGCCAGGGGACAGGGAATGAAAAACTGTTTTTT
CDR3: CASSQGTGNEKLFF

size: NA
V: TRBV7-5
D: NA
J: TRBJ2-4
DNA: TGTGCCAGAAGCTTCACTAGCGTAGAAAACATTCAGTACTTC
CDR3: CARSFTSVENIQYF

size: once
V: TRBV4-3
D: NA
J: TRBJ1-1
DNA: TGCGCCAGCAGCCAAGATCAGAAGAGCATGAACACTGAAGCTTTCTTT
CDR3: CASSQDQKSMNTEAFF

size: NA
V: TRBV18
D: TRBD1
J: TRBJ1-2
DNA: TGTGCCAGCTCACCCGGACAGGGAGGGAAGTATGGCTACACCTTC
CDR3: CASSPGQGGKYGYTF

size: NA
V: TRBV18
D: NA
J: TRBJ1-2
DNA: TGTGCCAGCTCACCGGACAGTTCCTATGGCTACACCTTC
CDR3: CASSPDSSYGYTF

size: NA
V: TRBV6-6
D: NA
J: TRBJ2-1
DNA: TGTGCCAGCGCGATAGGGGGGCCATCGGATGAGCAGTTCTTC
CDR3: CASAIGGPSDEQFF

size: NA
V: TRBV10-3
D: NA
J: TRBJ1-1
DNA: TGTGCCATCAGGGGACATATGAACACTGAAGCTTTCTTT
CDR3: CAIRGHMNTEAFF

size: once
V: TRBV6-5
D: NA
J: TRBJ2-3
DNA: TGTGCCAGCAGTTACTCGAGCAGGAGGACAGATACGCAGTATTTT
CDR3: CASSYSSRRTDTQYF